This T cell receptor beta chain was found in a study of technical replicates of blood from a handful of donors. This table comes from immunoSEQ multiplex PCR, and its TCRdb copy is limited to in-frame clones, with some not included. The sample holds roughly 93,000 clones; roughly 95% are singletons and the top ten take roughly 0.23%. This CDR3 is 14 amino acids long. The germline V and J ends were trimmed by 5 bases and 5 bases, with 16 bases remaining between them. The germline CDR1 and CDR2 sequences are SGHVS and FNYEAQ. Sequencing input: T cells isolated from PBMCs. The clonotype originates from a human donor in good health. This chain joins TRBV7-6 and TRBJ2-7; tentatively, D is TRBD2 (6 bases). The CDR3 DNA reads as TGTGCCAGCAGCCCCGGGACTGGAGACCACGAGCAGTACTTC. It specifies CASSPGTGDHEQYF.